Listed below are T cell receptor beta chains from one sample, sequenced in a study of blood T cell repertoires in COVID-19. The method was immunoSEQ multiplex PCR; TCRdb's version includes in-frame clones alone and lacks a portion of them. The sample holds under 200,000 clones; roughly 84% are singletons and the top ten take roughly 9%. The sample taken for sequencing was peripheral blood. These receptors came from a woman of 80 years or more with active or convalescent COVID-19. Each CDR3 is given with its conserved first and last residue. The D gene is left open where the match is weak. Some rows mark clone size as missing; the rest say once, few, many or name a class of expanded clone.

>.|TRBD1|TRBV2|TRBJ1-6
TGTGCCAGCAATGGATGGTTACCGGGACAGGATGGTTCACCCCTCCACTTT
CASNGWLPGQDGSPLHF
>.|.|TRBV5-1|TRBJ2-1
TGCGCCAGCAGCTCCAACGGGGGAAGCTCCTACAATGAGCAGTTCTTC
CASSSNGGSSYNEQFF
>once|TRBD1|TRBV6-2/TRBV6-3|TRBJ2-7
TGTGCCAGCAGCAATTCGGGACAGGGTAGCGAGCAGTACTTC
CASSNSGQGSEQYF
>.|.|TRBV7-2|TRBJ1-4
TGTGCCAGCAGCTTATCCTCGTCCAATGAAAAACTGTTTTTT
CASSLSSSNEKLFF
>.|.|TRBV6-1|TRBJ2-7
TGTGCCAGCAGTGAAGGTTCACAAAGGCGGTTTAGCTCCTACGAGCAGTACTTC
CASSEGSQRRFSSYEQYF
>.|TRBD1|TRBV7-3|TRBJ1-1
TGTGCCAGCAGCTTAACCGGGACAGGGGGCTTGAACACTGAAGCTTTCTTT
CASSLTGTGGLNTEAFF
>.|.|TRBV5-1|TRBJ1-2
TGCGCCAGCAGAGAAATGGAGGGGATAGGGGGCTACACCTTC
CASREMEGIGGYTF
>.|TRBD1|TRBV6-2/TRBV6-3|TRBJ1-5
TGTGCCAGCAGTTCACGGGACAGTCAGCCCCAGCATTTT
CASSSRDSQPQHF
>.|.|TRBV6-4|TRBJ1-2
TGTGCCAGCATCTCCCGGGGGGCCGGCTACACCTTC
CASISRGAGYTF
>.|.|TRBV19|TRBJ1-3
TGTGCCAGTAGTATAGTCCACCGACTAGGAAACACCATATATTTT
CASSIVHRLGNTIYF
>.|TRBD1|TRBV27|TRBJ1-6
TGTGCCAGCAGTTTCAGTGGACAGGGACGATCACCCCTCCACTTT
CASSFSGQGRSPLHF
>.|TRBD1|TRBV27|TRBJ2-5
TGTGCCAGCAAGGCTCAGGGGGCGTATGGTGAGACCCAGTACTTC
CASKAQGAYGETQYF
>.|.|TRBV3-1/TRBV3-2|TRBJ2-6
TGTGCCAGCAGCCCCGTGAGGGTCTCTCGTGGGGCCAACGTCCTGACTTTC
CASSPVRVSRGANVLTF
>.|TRBD1|TRBV6-2/TRBV6-3|TRBJ1-1
TGTGCCAGCAGTAGCCGACAGGGGATGGACACTGAAGCTTTCTTT
CASSSRQGMDTEAFF
>once|.|TRBV27|TRBJ2-5
TGTGCCAGCAGTAAATGGAGGGGGCTCCAAGAGACCCAGTACTTC
CASSKWRGLQETQYF
>.|.|TRBV9|TRBJ1-1
TGTGCCAGCAGCGTAGCTAGAATTTCTGAAGCTTTCTTT
CASSVARISEAFF
>once|TRBD1|TRBV29-1|TRBJ1-4
TGCAGCGTTGCGGGACAGACTTCAACTAATGAAAAACTGTTTTTT
CSVAGQTSTNEKLFF